This record looks at one T cell receptor beta chain sequence and its context. Germline V CDR1 and CDR2: SGHRS, YFSETQ. Trimming left V 2 bases short and J 0 bases short, with 14 bases between. The CDR3 has 17 amino acids. This entry is derived from a study of shared clonotypes between healthy human individuals. Deep-level settings were used for running the assay. Clones were read by immunoSEQ multiplex PCR, and TCRdb kept only the in-frame ones, dropping some. In the table there are more than 1,200,000 clones, approximately 98.5% of which are singletons. The donors, healthy adults who were HIV-negative, had experienced no recent acute infections or vaccinations.

This chain connects TRBV5-1 to TRBJ2-2, with D possibly called TRBD1 or TRBD2 (5 bases each). Material: naive CD4+ T cells sorted from blood. The subset: CD45RA+ positively selected. The receptor's source is a man younger than 45 in good health. The chain's CDR3 is CASSLYTGTANTGELFF. Here the CDR3 DNA reads TGCGCCAGCAGCTTATATACCGGGACGGCGAACACCGGGGAGCTGTTTTTT. Combining the CDR3 with reference TRBV5-1 and TRBJ2-2 gives the whole variable domain KAGVTQTPRYLIKTRGQQVTLSCSPISGHRSVSWYQQTPGQGLQFLFEYFSETQRNKGNFPGRFSGRQFSNSRSEMNVSTLELGDSALYLCASSLYTGTANTGELFFGEGSRLTVL.